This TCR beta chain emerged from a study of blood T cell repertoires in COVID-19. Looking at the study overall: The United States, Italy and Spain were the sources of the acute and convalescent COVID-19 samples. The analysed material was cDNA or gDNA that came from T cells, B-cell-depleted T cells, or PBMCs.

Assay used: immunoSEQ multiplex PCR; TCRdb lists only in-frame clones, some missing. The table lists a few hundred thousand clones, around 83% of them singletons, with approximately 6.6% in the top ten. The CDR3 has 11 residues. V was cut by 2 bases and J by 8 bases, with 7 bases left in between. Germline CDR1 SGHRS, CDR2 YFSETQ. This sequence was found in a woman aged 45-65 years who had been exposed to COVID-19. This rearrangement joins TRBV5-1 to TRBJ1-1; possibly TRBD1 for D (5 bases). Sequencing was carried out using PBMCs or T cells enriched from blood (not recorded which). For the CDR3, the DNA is TGCGCCAGCAGCTTCGGACACGAAGCTTTCTTT. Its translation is CASSFGHEAFF.